The 4 T cell receptor beta chains in this list originate from one sample, sequenced in a study of cytomegalovirus exposure and HLA in healthy donors. Researchers ran the PCR with 60 Vbeta and 13 Jbeta primers. TCRdb's table, derived via immunoSEQ multiplex PCR, lists solely in-frame clones and lacks some. The top ten hold about 2% of the sample, which has approximately 100,000 clones, 74% seen once. Sequenced sample: PBMCs. All receptors come from a human donor in good health.

The chain couples TRBV23-1 to TRBJ2-6; 9 nucleotides line up with TRBD1. TRBV23-1 carries the ORF label, with uncertain function. The V gene end was trimmed by 6 bases and the J gene end by 0 bases; junction bases not matched to a gene: 6. The CDR3 consists of 17 residues. The CDR3 reads CASRGQGICSGANVLTF. In DNA, the CDR3 is TGCGCCAGCAGGGGACAGGGTATCTGCTCTGGGGCCAACGTCCTGACTTTC.

V gene TRBV28 combines with J gene TRBJ2-3, with a tentative D call TRBD2 (6 bases). The CDR3 is 14 amino acids. CDR1 and CDR2 from the germline V gene are MDHEN and SYDVKM. Trimming removed 3 bases at V and 0 bases at J, with 7 bases between. As DNA, the CDR3 is TGTGCCAGCAGTTTCGGAGGGAGCACAGATACGCAGTATTTT. This encodes CASSFGGSTDTQYF.

This clone was counted a single time. The chain has TRBV2 and TRBJ1-6; 7 bases align to TRBD1. Germline CDR1 is SNHLY and CDR2 is FYNNEI. The CDR3 consists of 14 residues. With 4 bases clipped from V and 5 bases from J, the junction kept 2 bases outside the gene matches. In nucleotides, the CDR3 is TGTGCCAGCAGTGCAACAGGGGATAATTCACCCCTCCACTTT. This translates into CASSATGDNSPLHF.

The chain combines TRBV5-1 with TRBJ2-7; 7 bases line up with TRBD1. The CDR3 covers 13 residues. Germline CDR1 reads SGHRS; CDR2 reads YFSETQ. Germline trimming cut 4 bases from V and 3 bases from J; bases unmatched to any gene: 4. This chain's CDR3 is CASSTTGDYEQYF. CDR3 sequence (DNA): TGCGCCAGCAGCACAACAGGGGACTACGAGCAGTACTTC.